A single sample gave rise to the 28 T cell receptor beta chains below, sequenced in a study of technical replicates of blood from several donors. Data came from immunoSEQ multiplex PCR; TCRdb stores just in-frame clones and leaves some out. The profile shows some 79,000 clones, 75% to 95% of them singletons. Material: T cells isolated from PBMCs. The receptors shown here come from a human donor in good health. Some clones in this sample may be carry-over from other donors' samples.

The chain combines TRBV7-3 with TRBJ2-1; 10 bases fit TRBD1. The CDR3 loop spans 15 amino acids. The V gene end was trimmed by 4 bases and the J gene end by 6 bases; junction bases not matched to a gene: 6. The germline V gene encodes CDR1 SGHTA and CDR2 FQGTGA. In DNA, the CDR3 is TGTGCCAGCAGCTCCCCCGGGGACAGGGGCAATGAGCAGTTCTTC. It is translated as CASSSPGDRGNEQFF.

This sequence joins TRBV19 and TRBJ2-1; possible D gene TRBD2, 5 bases. Per germline, CDR1 LNHDA and CDR2 SQIVND (reference sequence). Deletions cut 5 bases from V and 3 bases from J, with 5 bases between. The CDR3 contains 12 residues. CDR3 amino acids: CASSRDYNEQFF. In DNA form, the CDR3 reads TGTGCCAGTAGTCGGGACTACAATGAGCAGTTCTTC.

V usage is TRBV29-1 and J usage is TRBJ2-5; 9 bases agree with TRBD1. Trimming took 6 bases from V and 5 from J; bases not matched to a gene: 7. The CDR3 covers 13 residues. The germline V gene encodes CDR1 SQVTM and CDR2 ANQGSEA. In DNA form, the CDR3 reads TGCAGCGTCGTACAGGGGGCCTTTGAGACCCAGTACTTC. As protein: CSVVQGAFETQYF.

This sequence joins TRBV7-8 and TRBJ2-1, with D tentatively TRBD2 (6 bases). The CDR3 covers 17 residues. V was shortened by 4 bases and J by 4 bases, with 20 bases between the two germline ends. Germline V gives CDR1 SGHVS, CDR2 FQNEAQ. Here the CDR3 reads CASSSRELGTQYNEQFF. CDR3 bases: TGTGCCAGCAGCTCACGGGAACTAGGGACTCAATACAATGAGCAGTTCTTC.

This chain joins TRBV27 and TRBJ2-2, with 11 bases that match TRBD1. The CDR3 contains 14 residues. J was trimmed by 6 bases and V by 4 bases; bases with no gene match: 1. Germline lookup yields CDR1 MNHEY and CDR2 SMNVEV (reference sequence). This chain's CDR3 is CASSWDRGAGELFF. The DNA for the CDR3 is TGTGCCAGCAGTTGGGACAGGGGGGCCGGGGAGCTGTTTTTT.

This clone was detected a few times. J is TRBJ2-3 and V is TRBV25-1; D gene uncertain. Germline V gene sequence: CDR1 MGHDK, CDR2 SYGVNS. This CDR3 region has 13 residues. V gave up 4 bases and J gave up 1 base, with 6 bases separating them. This CDR3 reads CASSAQGTDTQYF. In DNA form, the CDR3 reads TGTGCCAGCAGTGCCCAGGGCACAGATACGCAGTATTTT.

This clone was recorded only once. The V gene is TRBV5-4, the J gene TRBJ1-5, with D possibly matching TRBD1 (5 bases). Trimming left V 1 base short and J 5 bases short, with 28 bases between. The CDR3 covers 20 residues. CDR1 is SGHNT and CDR2 is YYREEE in the germline V gene (reference sequence). The CDR3 loop is CASSLFGGQGRLMKYQPQHF. The CDR3 coding sequence is TGTGCCAGCAGCTTGTTCGGTGGCCAGGGCCGACTGATGAAATATCAGCCCCAGCATTTT.

The chain has TRBV30 and TRBJ1-2, with a possible D match to TRBD1 (5 bases). Trimming shortened V by 7 bases and J by 6 bases, and 9 bases separated the two germline ends. The germline CDR1 and CDR2 sequences are GTSNPN and SVGIG (reference sequence). The CDR3 covers 10 residues. CDR3 DNA: TGTGCCTCTCAGGGTCATGGCTACACCTTC. It yields the protein CASQGHGYTF.

This chain uses TRBV30 with TRBJ2-3; 7 positions agree with TRBD1. Germline CDR1 and CDR2: GTSNPN and SVGIG (reference sequence). This CDR3 comprises 13 residues. V was clipped by 5 bases and J by 3 bases; unmatched bases: 5. CDR3 sequence: CAWAQGRTDTQYF. For the CDR3, the DNA is TGTGCCTGGGCACAGGGGCGGACAGATACGCAGTATTTT.

This chain uses TRBV7-8 with TRBJ1-1, with D tentatively TRBD1 (6 bases). Trimming stripped 2 bases from V and 3 bases from J, with 7 bases between. This CDR3 comprises 13 residues. Looked up from germline, CDR1 is SGHVS and CDR2 is FQNEAQ. The CDR3 protein is CASSLQGYTEAFF. The CDR3 DNA is TGTGCCAGCAGCTTACAGGGGTACACTGAAGCTTTCTTT.

This clone has only one observation. The gene calls are TRBV5-1 and TRBJ1-3, with 8 positions matching TRBD1. Germline assignment: CDR1 SGHRS and CDR2 YFSETQ. This CDR3 spans 14 amino acids. V dropped 4 bases and J dropped 2; count of bases not matched to a gene: 2. The CDR3 loop is CASSVDRAGNTIYF. The CDR3 region has the DNA TGCGCCAGCAGCGTGGACAGGGCTGGAAACACCATATATTTT.

This chain connects TRBV7-2 to TRBJ1-2, with 8 positions matching TRBD1. Unmatched junction bases numbered 14, after V lost 5 bases and J lost 6 bases. This CDR3 contains 16 residues. Germline CDR1 and CDR2: SGHTA and FQGNSA. The CDR3 DNA follows: TGTGCCAGCAGCACACAGGGGGGCTCACCCCTCCATGGCTACACCTTC. Protein: CASSTQGGSPLHGYTF.

The chain employs TRBV19 and TRBJ2-7; 7 positions match TRBD1. The V and J ends lost 1 base and 5 bases, in that order; junction bases with no gene match: 5. This CDR3 is 14 amino acids long. Germline V CDR1 and CDR2: LNHDA, SQIVND (reference sequence). The CDR3 spells CASSIGRGGDEQYF. CDR3 bases: TGTGCCAGTAGTATAGGGAGAGGGGGCGACGAGCAGTACTTC.

The chain links TRBV2 to TRBJ2-3; 10 nucleotides agree with TRBD2. This CDR3 spans 17 amino acids. Germline V gene lookup returns CDR1 SNHLY and CDR2 FYNNEI. Trimming removed 2 bases from V and 0 bases from J; junction bases left unmatched: 5. CDR3 protein: CASSENGLAVSTDTQYF. The CDR3 DNA reads TGTGCCAGCAGTGAAAATGGACTAGCGGTTAGCACAGATACGCAGTATTTT.

The rearrangement links TRBV29-1 to TRBJ2-4; tentative D call: TRBD2 (5 bases). Trimming cost V 1 base and J 5 bases, with 12 bases left between them. The length of the CDR3 is 14 residues. The germline CDR1 and CDR2 sequences are SQVTM and ANQGSEA. The CDR3 DNA follows: TGCAGCGTTGAAGCTACCCCGGAGGAAAACATTCAGTACTTC. It yields the protein CSVEATPEENIQYF. Full variable domain (rest looked up from reference TRBV29-1 and TRBJ2-4): SAVISQKPSRDICQRGTSLTIQCQVDSQVTMMFWYRQQPGQSLTLIATANQGSEATYESGFVIDKFPISRPNLTFSTLTVSNMSPEDSSIYLCSVEATPEENIQYFGAGTRLSVL.

This clone was seen just once. The chain has TRBV18 and TRBJ2-3; D call uncertain. The CDR3 spans 13 residues. The ends were cut back, 4 bases at V and 3 bases at J, with 8 bases in the middle. Germline V lookup: CDR1 KGHSH, CDR2 LQKENI. CDR3 sequence reads: CASSLGSTDTQYF. In DNA form, the CDR3 reads TGTGCCAGCTCACTCGGGTCTACAGATACGCAGTATTTT. Drawing the rest from reference TRBV18 and TRBJ2-3, the complete variable domain is NAGVMQNPRHLVRRRGQEARLRCSPMKGHSHVYWYRQLPEEGLKFMVYLQKENIIDESGMPKERFSAEFPKEGPSILRIQQVVRGDSAAYFCASSLGSTDTQYFGPGTRLTVL.

The rearrangement uses TRBV10-1 and TRBJ2-5, with 8 bases lining up with TRBD2. There are 17 residues in the CDR3. V lost 0 bases to trimming and J lost 4 bases; unmatched junction nucleotides: 10. Germline V gene sequence: CDR1 WNHNN, CDR2 SYGVQD (reference sequence). CDR3 nucleotide sequence: TGCGCCAGCAGTGAGTCGTGGGACGGGAGGGATAGAGAGACCCAGTACTTC. It encodes CASSESWDGRDRETQYF.

The chain combines TRBV7-2 with TRBJ2-5; D is possibly TRBD2 (6 bases). CDR1 is SGHTA, CDR2 FQGNSA, per germline. V was shortened by 2 bases and J by 4 bases, with 11 bases between the two germline ends. This CDR3 region has 14 residues. The CDR3 region has the DNA TGTGCCAGCAGCTTAATGGGGGGAGGAGAGACCCAGTACTTC. Its protein product is CASSLMGGGETQYF.

The V gene is TRBV19, the J gene TRBJ1-1, with 7 bases matching TRBD1. CDR3 length: 15 amino acids. From germline, CDR1 is LNHDA and CDR2 SQIVND (reference sequence). V gave up 10 bases and J gave up 5 bases; unmatched junction bases: 16. CDR3 DNA sequence: TGTGCCACCGAAGAAGACCGACAGGGAGGTACTGAAGCTTTCTTT. Protein product: CATEEDRQGGTEAFF.

The chain carries TRBV19 and TRBJ1-2; D is ambiguous. Germline V gives CDR1 LNHDA, CDR2 SQIVND (reference sequence). V was clipped by 6 bases and J by 3 bases, with 14 bases between them. The CDR3 is made up of 14 amino acids. CDR3 amino acids: CASRERSTYYGYTF. The CDR3 bases are TGTGCCAGTAGAGAAAGGAGCACCTACTATGGCTACACCTTC.

This sequence joins TRBV6-4 and TRBJ1-1; the D gene is possibly TRBD1 (5 bases). The V gene's germline CDR1 is MRHNA and CDR2 SNTAGT. V lost 5 bases and J 7 bases, leaving 14 bases between the germline ends. The CDR3 totals 13 residues. CDR3 DNA: TGTGCCAGCAGTTTGGAGGGGCGAGGTGAAGCTTTCTTT. Translating gives CASSLEGRGEAFF.

The CDR3 protein is CASRDTLRLAFF. CDR3 sequence (DNA): TGTGCCAGCAGGGACACTTTGAGGTTAGCTTTCTTT. V usage is TRBV6-1 and J usage is TRBJ1-1; D perhaps matches TRBD1 (5 bases). This CDR3 comprises 12 residues. CDR1 and CDR2 from the germline V gene are MNHNS and SASEGT. V dropped 6 bases and J dropped 10 bases, with 15 bases sitting between them.

This clone was detected a few times. The J gene is TRBJ2-2, the V gene TRBV2; D perhaps matches TRBD2 (5 bases). Germline assignment: CDR1 SNHLY and CDR2 FYNNEI. Trimming stripped 6 bases from V and 3 bases from J, with 14 bases between. The CDR3 loop spans 15 amino acids. The CDR3 DNA reads TGTGCCAGCAGGAGATCGGCGGGTTACACCGGGGAGCTGTTTTTT. It encodes CASRRSAGYTGELFF.

The V call is TRBV27, the J call TRBJ2-1, with 8 bases lining up with TRBD2. Looked up from germline, CDR1 is MNHEY and CDR2 is SMNVEV (reference sequence). The CDR3 has 14 residues. J was trimmed by 10 bases and V by 3 bases; bases with no gene match: 8. The CDR3: CASSFKSGSNEQFF. As DNA, the CDR3 is TGTGCCAGCAGTTTCAAAAGCGGGAGTAACGAGCAGTTCTTC.

The V call is TRBV6-6, the J call TRBJ2-7; TRBD1 matches at 9 bases. With 5 bases clipped from V and 2 bases from J, the junction kept 4 bases outside the gene matches. This CDR3 has 14 amino acids. CDR1 and CDR2 from the germline V gene are MNHNY and SVGAGI (reference sequence). CDR3 sequence reads: CASSHGTGPYEQYF. CDR3 nucleotides: TGTGCCAGCAGTCACGGGACAGGGCCCTACGAGCAGTACTTC.

The rearrangement uses TRBV7-6 and TRBJ1-1; D is possibly TRBD1 (6 bases). V dropped 1 base and J dropped 1 base, with 10 bases sitting between them. This CDR3 is 15 amino acids long. Germline CDR1 reads SGHVS; CDR2 reads FNYEAQ. The CDR3 spells CASSLGRTENTEAFF. CDR3 coding DNA: TGTGCCAGCAGCTTAGGTCGGACAGAGAACACTGAAGCTTTCTTT.

The rearrangement links TRBV7-2 to TRBJ2-7; TRBD1 might be the D (6 bases). Trimming took 1 base from V and 2 from J, leaving 12 bases between them. The germline gives CDR1 SGHTA, CDR2 FQGNSA. This CDR3 contains 15 residues. The CDR3 DNA is TGTGCCAGCAGCTTAGTAACAGGGAGCACCTACGAGCAGTACTTC. Its translation: CASSLVTGSTYEQYF.

This chain connects TRBV11-2 to TRBJ2-5; 7 nucleotides agree with TRBD2. The end of the DNA is better explained by TRBJ2-7, so the J call may be wrong. The CDR3 is 16 amino acids. The V gene's germline CDR1 is SGHAT and CDR2 FQNNGV. The CDR3 bases are TGTGCCAGCAGCTTAGATTTTCGGGAGGTTCGAGACGAGCAGTACTTC. It is translated as CASSLDFREVRDEQYF.